This T cell receptor (beta chain) was captured by sequencing in a study of blood T cell repertoires in COVID-19. About the research overall: The United States, Italy and Spain were the sources of the acute and convalescent COVID-19 samples.

In the authors' methods: The authors estimated nucleated cell counts from reference gene primer amplification. The table came from immunoSEQ multiplex PCR; TCRdb's copy has only in-frame clones and leaves some out. D and trimming come from the DNA, and the V and J calls and clone size come from that table. Of tens of thousands of clones listed, around 83% are singletons. V lost 2 bases to trimming and J lost 3 bases, with 10 bases between them. The V gene's germline CDR1 is SGHTA and CDR2 FQGNSA. This CDR3 has 14 residues. Sequenced material: peripheral blood. This chain joins TRBV7-2 and TRBJ1-1; D possibly corresponds to TRBD1 (6 bases). This TCR derives from a man older than 75 with acute or convalescent COVID-19. The CDR3: CASSLQGRDTEAFF. The CDR3 DNA is TGTGCCAGCAGCTTACAGGGGCGCGACACTGAAGCTTTCTTT.